The next 10 T cell receptor beta chains were all read from a single sample in a study of T cells in Graves' hyperthyroidism and ophthalmopathy. Amplification targeted TCR beta CDR3 regions from RNA transcripts. Researchers ran a first-round RT-PCR on the TCR CDR3 using the HTBI primer set. TCRdb reprocessed the multiplex PCR reads with MiXCR, giving one entry per CDR3 protein. This table holds approximately 200,000 distinct CDR3 sequences, around 17% found once. Sequencing input: blood. These receptors were collected from a man aged 35-49 years with Graves' hyperthyroidism.

This clonotype was recorded many times. CDR3 nucleotides: TGTGCCAGCAGTTTGAGAGCGGGTATCACCGGGGAGCTGTTTTTT. This encodes CASSLRAGITGELFF. This sequence joins TRBV28 and TRBJ2-2; D possibly corresponds to TRBD2 (6 bases). The CDR3 is 15 amino acids. Germline CDR1 and CDR2: MDHEN and SYDVKM. V was clipped by 3 bases and J by 4 bases, with 12 bases between them.

DNA of the CDR3: TGCGCCAGCAGCTTCCTAGCGGGGGGGCCCGGTGAGCAGTTCTTC. Encoded protein: CASSFLAGGPGEQFF. The chain recombines TRBV5-1 with TRBJ2-1, with 12 bases identical to TRBD2. The CDR3 is made up of 15 amino acids. Per the germline V gene, CDR1 is SGHRS and CDR2 is YFSETQ. The ends lost 2 bases at V and 9 bases at J; junction bases unmatched: 6.

In this sample, this clonotype turned up a few times. This CDR3 reads CASSQDLSPEAFF. CDR3 nucleotide sequence: TGTGCCAGCAGCCAAGATCTGAGCCCAGAAGCTTTCTTT. The V call is TRBV4-2, the J call TRBJ1-1; D not certain. Germline V gives CDR1 LGHNA, CDR2 YNFKEQ. The CDR3 has 13 amino acids. The V end lost 0 bases, the J end lost 8 bases, and 10 bases lay between the germline ends.

The count of this clonotype is one. The rearrangement links TRBV7-2 to TRBJ2-1; D is ambiguous. The CDR3 is 13 residues long. Germline V gene data show CDR1 as SGHTA and CDR2 as FQGNSA. The V end lost 5 bases, the J end lost 9 bases, and 14 bases lay between the germline ends. The CDR3 nucleotides read TGTGCCAGCAGCCCCCCAAATTCTGGTGAGCAGTTCTTC. This gives the protein CASSPPNSGEQFF.

This clonotype was counted between two and nine times. The gene calls are TRBV15 and TRBJ1-4; D possibly corresponds to TRBD1 (6 bases). Germline CDR1 LNHNV, CDR2 YYDKDF (reference sequence). V was pared by 2 bases and J by 4 bases, with 17 bases between. The CDR3 has 17 amino acids. The CDR3 DNA sequence: TGTGCCACCAGCAGAACCGGGACACCGCGGGGTAATGAAAAACTGTTTTTT. Amino acid sequence: CATSRTGTPRGNEKLFF.

This clonotype was counted at least ten times. The rearrangement joins TRBV4-1 to TRBJ2-1, with D possibly being TRBD2 (5 bases). The V gene lost 1 base and the J gene lost 9 bases, with 16 bases spanning the gap. Germline CDR1 reads MGHRA; CDR2 reads YSYEKL. The CDR3 has 15 amino acids. The CDR3 is CASSQGEGWMTEQFF. CDR3 coding DNA: TGCGCCAGCAGCCAAGGTGAGGGTTGGATGACTGAGCAGTTCTTC.

This clonotype was seen at least ten times. The chain uses TRBV2 and TRBJ2-3, with 16 bases aligning to TRBD2. Germline CDR1 SNHLY, CDR2 FYNNEI. The junction had 5 bases not matched to a gene; V was cut back by 7 bases and J by 4 bases. The CDR3 contains 16 residues. CDR3 sequence (DNA): TGTGCCAGCAATCCGGGACTAGCGGGGGGGGCAGATACGCAGTATTTT. Translation gives CASNPGLAGGADTQYF.

This clonotype showed up many times. The chain combines TRBV7-8 with TRBJ1-6; possible D gene TRBD1, 6 bases. The CDR3 has 15 residues. V gave up 1 base and J gave up 5 bases, with 9 bases separating them. Germline CDR1 is SGHVS and CDR2 is FQNEAQ. CDR3 region: CASSLGGGNNSPLHF. In DNA form, the CDR3 reads TGTGCCAGCAGCTTAGGAGGGGGGAATAATTCACCCCTCCACTTT.

This clonotype appeared many times. J is TRBJ2-3 and V is TRBV6-2 or TRBV6-3, with D unclear. V was shortened by 7 bases and J by 3 bases, with 14 bases between the two germline ends. CDR3 length: 14 amino acids. Looked up from germline, CDR1 is MNHEY and CDR2 is SVGEGT. The DNA of the CDR3 is TGTGCCAGCATAGGCCGGAGTAAAACAGATACGCAGTATTTT. It translates to CASIGRSKTDTQYF.

This clonotype came up many times. The chain recombines TRBV7-8 with TRBJ2-3; D gene unclear. The CDR3 is 14 residues long. The germline V gene encodes CDR1 SGHVS and CDR2 FQNEAQ. V was cut by 7 bases and J by 6 bases, with 17 bases left in between. The CDR3 nucleotides are TGTGCCAGCAAAGAGTCAATGGGGTCGGATACGCAGTATTTT. Residues: CASKESMGSDTQYF.